These 26 T cell receptor beta chains were all obtained from the same sample, sequenced in a study of early T cells in non-severe SARS-CoV-2 infection. MiXCR, applied by TCRdb to the 5' RACE reads, yields one record per CDR3 protein. This table has tens of thousands of distinct CDR3 sequences, around 9% appearing once. The sequenced sample was whole blood. The source of these receptors is an adult who was a healthcare worker with PCR-confirmed SARS-CoV-2 infection or an uninfected control (not recorded which).

The rearrangement joins TRBV5-4 to TRBJ1-5; D is possibly TRBD1 (6 bases). Germline lookup yields CDR1 SGHNT and CDR2 YYREEE (reference sequence). The CDR3 covers 13 residues. Between the trimmed V and J ends, which lost 0 bases and 10 bases, there was a span of 11 bases. The CDR3 DNA reads TGTGCCAGCAGCTTGGAGGGGGGGCATCCCCAGCATTTT. Amino acids: CASSLEGGHPQHF. Supplemented by reference TRBV5-4 and TRBJ1-5, the full variable domain reads ETGVTQSPTHLIKTRGQQVTLRCSSQSGHNTVSWYQQALGQGPQFIFQYYREEENGRGNFPPRFSGLQFPNYSSELNVNALELDDSALYLCASSLEGGHPQHFGDGTRLSIL.

V usage is TRBV7-8 and J usage is TRBJ2-1; D perhaps matches TRBD1 (7 bases). This CDR3 is 14 amino acids long. CDR1 SGHVS and CDR2 FQNEAQ come from the germline V gene. The V end was cut by 8 bases, the J end by 4 bases, with 15 bases between. The DNA for the CDR3 is TGTGCCAGCTGGCCGGAGGGACAGTACAATGAGCAGTTCTTC. This gives the protein CASWPEGQYNEQFF.

The chain uses TRBV4-1 and TRBJ2-1, with unresolved D. The V and J ends lost 2 bases and 2 bases respectively, with 10 bases between them. Germline V gene sequence: CDR1 MGHRA, CDR2 YSYEKL. The CDR3 runs 15 residues. CDR3 in DNA: TGCGCCAGCAGCCAACTGTACAATCCCTACAATGAGCAGTTCTTC. Translated: CASSQLYNPYNEQFF.

This clonotype was recorded at least ten times. The chain is built from TRBV6-1 and TRBJ1-6; tentatively, D is TRBD1 (5 bases). The CDR3 consists of 15 residues. Germline values: CDR1 MNHNS, CDR2 SASEGT. Trimming removed 5 bases at V and 6 bases at J, with 14 bases between. The CDR3 DNA reads TGTGCCAGCAGTCCAGGGTTCCCAACTAATTCACCCCTCCACTTT. This translates into CASSPGFPTNSPLHF.

In the case of this clonotype: Given the absence of the conserved phenylalanine or tryptophan at the CDR3 end, a read error is likely. No DNA is shown, since the ends of the CDR3 on it are uncertain; the CDR3 is the one TCRdb lists. V and J are TRBV12-3 or TRBV12-4 and TRBJ1-2. The CDR3 totals 14 residues, both ends included. CDR3 loop: CASSLVAAGGLDTS.

CDR3 protein: CASSFAGTGEETQYF. The CDR3 coding sequence is TGTGCCAGCAGCTTCGCCGGGACAGGGGAAGAGACCCAGTACTTC. V is TRBV5-6 and J is TRBJ2-5, with 10 bases lining up with TRBD1. Per the germline V gene, CDR1 is SGHDT and CDR2 is YYEEEE. This CDR3 comprises 15 residues. The J segment lost 3 bases and the V segment lost 2 bases, leaving 4 bases of the junction unmatched.

The gene calls are TRBV12-3 or TRBV12-4 and TRBJ1-1; no firm D call. Trimming took 7 bases from V and 8 from J, leaving 20 bases between them. This CDR3 is built from 14 residues. The CDR3: CASTPGSRAAEAFF. In nucleotides, the CDR3 is TGTGCCAGCACCCCCGGTTCGCGGGCAGCGGAAGCTTTCTTT.

The J gene is TRBJ1-1, the V gene TRBV2; the D is unclear. This CDR3 contains 13 residues. The germline gives CDR1 SNHLY, CDR2 FYNNEI. V was cut by 4 bases and J by 0 bases, with 6 bases left in between. CDR3 nucleotides: TGTGCCAGCAGTGGAAACATGAACACTGAAGCTTTCTTT. Translated, it gives CASSGNMNTEAFF.

This clonotype occurred a few times. The chain employs TRBV3-1 and TRBJ2-2, with D tentatively TRBD1 or TRBD2 (5 bases each). Per germline, CDR1 LGHDT and CDR2 YNNKEL (reference sequence). The length of the CDR3 is 15 residues. V lost 4 bases to trimming and J lost 6 bases, with 15 bases between them. Here the CDR3 DNA reads TGTGCCAGCAGCCCCCGGGACCGACGTCCCGGGGAGCTGTTTTTT. Amino acids: CASSPRDRRPGELFF.

This clonotype has ten or more counts. The chain uses TRBV12-3 or TRBV12-4 and TRBJ1-2; the match to TRBD1 covers 8 bases. V was clipped by 6 bases and J by 6 bases; unmatched bases: 9. The CDR3 is 14 amino acids. The CDR3 bases are TGTGCCAGCAGCTTAAAGCTACAGGGGGATGGCTACACCTTC. Protein sequence: CASSLKLQGDGYTF.

The chain's CDR3 is CASKGQGGVTEAFF. The CDR3 DNA reads TGTGCCAGCAAGGGACAGGGGGGAGTCACTGAAGCTTTCTTT. V gene TRBV25-1 combines with J gene TRBJ1-1; 11 bases map to TRBD1. Looked up from germline, CDR1 is MGHDK and CDR2 is SYGVNS. CDR3 size: 14 residues. Trimming at V came to 7 bases and at J to 4 bases, leaving 5 bases not matched to a gene. Full variable domain (missing parts from reference TRBV25-1 and TRBJ1-1): EADIYQTPRYLVIGTGKKITLECSQTMGHDKMYWYQQDPGMELHLIHYSYGVNSTEKGDLSSESTVSRIRTEHFPLTLESARPSHTSQYLCASKGQGGVTEAFFGQGTRLTVV.

The chain couples TRBV4-1 to TRBJ2-7; no clear D gene. This CDR3 spans 14 amino acids. Looked up from germline, CDR1 is MGHRA and CDR2 is YSYEKL. Trimming pared 3 bases from V and 2 bases from J, leaving 11 bases between. The CDR3 loop is CASSHPHGPYEQYF. CDR3 in DNA: TGCGCCAGCAGCCATCCCCACGGGCCCTACGAGCAGTACTTC.

The chain carries TRBV20-1 and TRBJ1-1; perhaps TRBD1 as D (5 bases). The CDR3 extends over 15 amino acids. Germline values: CDR1 DFQATT, CDR2 SNEGSKA (reference sequence). V shed 0 bases and J shed 0 bases, with 11 bases lying between them. Here the CDR3 reads CSARDTGFMNTEAFF. Written as DNA, the CDR3 is TGCAGTGCTAGAGATACAGGCTTCATGAACACTGAAGCTTTCTTT.

This clonotype was observed at least ten times. Here the CDR3 DNA reads TGCAGTGCTCATCAGGGGCACTATGGCTACACCTTC. It codes for CSAHQGHYGYTF. The rearrangement links TRBV20-1 to TRBJ1-2; TRBD1 might be the D (6 bases). The CDR3 covers 12 residues. Germline V gene data show CDR1 as DFQATT and CDR2 as SNEGSKA (reference sequence). V lost 5 bases and J 3 bases, leaving 10 bases between the germline ends.

This clonotype was detected many times. The rearrangement uses TRBV4-1 and TRBJ2-7; a weak D match, TRBD1 (6 bases). Trimming shortened V by 4 bases and J by 6 bases, and 13 bases separated the two germline ends. Germline V gives CDR1 MGHRA, CDR2 YSYEKL. This CDR3 is built from 13 residues. The CDR3 region has the DNA TGCGCCAGCAGCCCCTCACAGGGACGCGAGCAGTACTTC. Its protein is CASSPSQGREQYF.

This clonotype has more than one count but fewer than ten. The J gene is TRBJ1-1, the V gene TRBV11-2; D may be TRBD1 (5 bases). This CDR3 is built from 13 residues. V shed 4 bases and J shed 6 bases, with 12 bases lying between them. Germline values: CDR1 SGHAT, CDR2 FQNNGV. Written as DNA, the CDR3 is TGTGCCAGCAGCTCGCCCCCGACAGCTGAAGCTTTCTTT. Its translation: CASSSPPTAEAFF.

This clonotype was detected many times. This chain connects TRBV14 to TRBJ2-3; perhaps TRBD1 as D (5 bases). Germline V gene data show CDR1 as SGHDN and CDR2 as FVKESK. This CDR3 is built from 13 residues. The germline V and J ends were trimmed by 0 bases and 5 bases, with 6 bases remaining between them. CDR3 in amino acids: CASSQEQEDTQYF. CDR3 in DNA: TGTGCCAGCAGCCAAGAACAGGAAGATACGCAGTATTTT. Supplemented by reference TRBV14 and TRBJ2-3, the full variable domain reads EAGVTQFPSHSVIEKGQTVTLRCDPISGHDNLYWYRRVMGKEIKFLLHFVKESKQDESGMPNNRFLAERTGGTYSTLKVQPAELEDSGVYFCASSQEQEDTQYFGPGTRLTVL.

The rearrangement links TRBV20-1 to TRBJ2-7; 7 bases align to TRBD1. Losses at the gene ends were 3 bases for V and 1 base for J; bases not matched to a gene: 6. This CDR3 is 14 amino acids long. The V gene's germline CDR1 is DFQATT and CDR2 SNEGSKA (reference sequence). The DNA of the CDR3 is TGCAGTGCTAGGGGACAGAGGAGGTCCTACGAGCAGTACTTC. This sequence encodes CSARGQRRSYEQYF.

This clonotype was detected ten times or more. The genes are TRBV10-3 and TRBJ1-2; 11 bases are shared with TRBD1. The CDR3 runs 14 residues. V lost 8 bases and J lost 4; bases outside the gene matches: 6. CDR1 is ENHRY and CDR2 is SYGVKD in the germline V gene. The CDR3 DNA sequence: TGTGCCATCTCCCGGGACAGGGGGATCTATGGCTACACCTTC. It is translated as CAISRDRGIYGYTF.

This clonotype was picked up a small number of times. The junction departs from the called germline gene at one end, perhaps through a read error. The chain employs TRBV30 and TRBJ1-3, with 9 bases identical to TRBD1. CDR3 size: 12 residues. CDR1 and CDR2 from the germline V gene are GTSNPN and SVGIG (reference sequence). CDR3 nucleotide sequence: TGTGTCTGGACAGGGGCTGGAAACACCATATATTTT. This sequence encodes CVWTGAGNTIYF.

This clonotype was recorded many times. The rearrangement links TRBV29-1 to TRBJ1-1, with D unclear. In germline, CDR1 is SQVTM, CDR2 ANQGSEA. The CDR3 sequence is 13 residues long. Trimming took 3 bases from V and 5 from J, leaving 13 bases between them. CDR3 amino acids: CSVDGGIGTEAFF. CDR3 in DNA: TGCAGCGTTGACGGAGGGATAGGAACTGAAGCTTTCTTT.

The chain recombines TRBV10-3 with TRBJ2-3; D unresolved. The CDR3 has 12 amino acids. Germline V lookup: CDR1 ENHRY, CDR2 SYGVKD. The V gene lost 2 bases and the J gene lost 4 bases, with 4 bases spanning the gap. The CDR3 spells CAISERSDTQYF. In DNA form, the CDR3 reads TGTGCCATCAGTGAGAGGTCAGATACGCAGTATTTT.

This clonotype was detected only a few times. The V call is TRBV30, the J call TRBJ1-5; no firm D call. V was pared by 2 bases and J by 3 bases, with 8 bases between. There are 13 residues in the CDR3. Germline V gene sequence: CDR1 GTSNPN, CDR2 SVGIG (reference sequence). CDR3 bases: TGTGCCTGGAGTATGGGGTACAATCAGCCCCAGCATTTT. Translated, it gives CAWSMGYNQPQHF.

The CDR3 DNA reads as TGTGCCAGCAGCTTGCAGGACAATGAGCAGTTCTTC. It translates to CASSLQDNEQFF. V and J are TRBV5-5 and TRBJ2-1; D remains ambiguous. The V end was cut by 1 base, the J end by 5 bases, with 4 bases between. Germline lookup yields CDR1 SGHKS and CDR2 YYEKEE (reference sequence). The CDR3 runs to 12 residues. Together with reference TRBV5-5 and TRBJ2-1, the CDR3 gives the full variable domain: DAGVTQSPTHLIKTRGQQVTLRCSPISGHKSVSWYQQVLGQGPQFIFQYYEKEERGRGNFPDRFSARQFPNYSSELNVNALLLGDSALYLCASSLQDNEQFFGPGTRLTVL.

The rearrangement links TRBV7-9 to TRBJ2-3, with TRBD2 identical over 8 bases. Germline values: CDR1 SEHNR, CDR2 FQNEAQ (reference sequence). Trimming took 3 bases from V and 2 from J; bases not matched to a gene: 10. The CDR3 is made up of 17 amino acids. The CDR3 DNA follows: TGTGCCAGCAGCTTCCGTTTAGCGGGGAGGCCCACAGATACGCAGTATTTT. Its translation is CASSFRLAGRPTDTQYF.

This clonotype was counted a few times. J is TRBJ1-4 and V is TRBV10-2; 7 nucleotides line up with TRBD1. Germline V lookup: CDR1 WSHSY, CDR2 SAAADI. The CDR3 runs to 16 residues. V shed 6 bases and J 8 bases; nucleotides not matched to a gene: 15. The DNA for the CDR3 is TGCGCCAGCAGGGGAGAGACAGGGAAGGGTCAAGAAAAACTGTTTTTT. Encoded protein: CASRGETGKGQEKLFF.